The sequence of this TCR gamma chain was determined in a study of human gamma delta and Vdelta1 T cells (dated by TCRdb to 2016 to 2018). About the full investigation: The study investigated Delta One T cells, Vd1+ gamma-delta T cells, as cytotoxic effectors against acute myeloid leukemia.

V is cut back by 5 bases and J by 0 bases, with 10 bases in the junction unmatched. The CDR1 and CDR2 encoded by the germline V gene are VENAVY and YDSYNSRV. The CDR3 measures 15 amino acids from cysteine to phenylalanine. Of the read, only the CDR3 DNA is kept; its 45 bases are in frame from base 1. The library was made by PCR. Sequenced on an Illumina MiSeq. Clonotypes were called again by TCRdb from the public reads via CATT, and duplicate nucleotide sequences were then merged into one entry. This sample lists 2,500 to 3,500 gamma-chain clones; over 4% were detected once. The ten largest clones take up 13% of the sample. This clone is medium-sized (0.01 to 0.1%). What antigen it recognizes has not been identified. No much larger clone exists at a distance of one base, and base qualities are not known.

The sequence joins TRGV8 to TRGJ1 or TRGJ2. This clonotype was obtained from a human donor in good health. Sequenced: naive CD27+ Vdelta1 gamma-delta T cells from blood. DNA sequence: TGTGCCACCTGGGCCACGGGGAGGAATTATTATAAGAAACTCTTT. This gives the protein CATWATGRNYYKKLF.